This T cell receptor beta chain was documented in a study of blood T cells in healthy people across ages. Across the study: About one barcoded beta molecule per two T cells came from capture by template switching. Study-wide results and limits: Unsorted PBMC material precluded a definitive naive versus antigen-experienced comparison.

Peripheral blood was drawn, roughly 10 milliliters per donor. This clonotype was observed a handful of times. Its antigen is still unknown. Germline V gene sequence: CDR1 MDHEN, CDR2 SYDVKM. The CDR3 covers 15 residues. V was cut by 7 bases and J by 5 bases, with 18 bases left in between. Next came a second PCR, run for about 6 to 12 cycles, which used a sample-barcoded 5' primer along with a J-beta primer mix. TCRdb analysed the 5' RACE reads with MiXCR anew, one entry per CDR3 protein. Among about 1,000,000 distinct CDR3 sequences listed, more than 35% were seen once. Sequenced: blood. The origin of this receptor is a woman aged 60-75 years in good health. This rearrangement joins TRBV28 to TRBJ2-1; D is ambiguous. CDR3: CASTQGGSMDNEQFF. In DNA, the CDR3 is TGTGCCAGCACGCAAGGCGGTTCGATGGACAATGAGCAGTTCTTC.